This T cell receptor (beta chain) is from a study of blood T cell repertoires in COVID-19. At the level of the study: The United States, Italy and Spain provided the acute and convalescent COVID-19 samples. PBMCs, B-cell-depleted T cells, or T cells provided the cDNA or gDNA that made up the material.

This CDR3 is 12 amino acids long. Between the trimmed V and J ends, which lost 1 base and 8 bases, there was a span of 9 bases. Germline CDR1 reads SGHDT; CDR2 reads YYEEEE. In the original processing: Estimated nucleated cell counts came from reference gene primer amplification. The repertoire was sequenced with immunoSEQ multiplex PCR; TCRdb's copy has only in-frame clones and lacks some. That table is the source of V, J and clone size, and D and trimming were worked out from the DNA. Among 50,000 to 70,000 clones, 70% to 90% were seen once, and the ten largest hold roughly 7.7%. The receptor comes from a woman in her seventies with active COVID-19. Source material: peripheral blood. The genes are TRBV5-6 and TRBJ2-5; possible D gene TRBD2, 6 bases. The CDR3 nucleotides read TGTGCCAGCAGCTTGCGGGGGATTACCCAGTACTTC. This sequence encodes CASSLRGITQYF.